Each of the 26 T cell receptor beta chains below was sequenced from the same sample in a study of T cells in Graves' hyperthyroidism and ophthalmopathy. Amplified regions were TCR beta CDR3 sequences from RNA transcripts. During a first-round RT-PCR of the TCR CDR3, the HTBI primer set was used. One entry per CDR3 protein results from TCRdb running MiXCR on the multiplex PCR reads. The data show more than 500,000 distinct CDR3 sequences, with 15% to 20% seen just once and less than 30% held by the top ten. Sample: blood. Receptors originate from a woman between 25 and 40 years old with Graves' ophthalmopathy.

Only a few counts were recorded for this clonotype. The J gene is TRBJ2-2, the V gene TRBV14; D not certain. This CDR3 contains 14 residues. In germline, CDR1 is SGHDN, CDR2 FVKESK. V lost 1 base and J lost 7, with 10 bases in between. For the CDR3, the DNA is TGTGCCAGCAGCCAAGGGAGTCTAGTCGGGGAGCTGTTTTTT. The encoded protein is CASSQGSLVGELFF.

CDR3 coding DNA: TGTGCCAGCAAACCTCAGGGGATGCCAGATACGCAGTATTTT. Protein: CASKPQGMPDTQYF. This chain joins TRBV6-1 and TRBJ2-3, with D possibly TRBD1 on 6 matching bases. This CDR3 spans 14 amino acids. V was cut by 7 bases and J by 4 bases, with 15 bases left in between. Germline CDR1 and CDR2: MNHNS and SASEGT.

This clonotype was seen repeatedly, ten times or more. The chain joins TRBV6-1 to TRBJ2-1; D might be TRBD2 (6 bases). CDR3 size: 13 residues. The germline V and J ends were trimmed by 4 bases and 9 bases, with 13 bases remaining between them. Germline loops: CDR1 MNHNS, CDR2 SASEGT. The CDR3 is CASSAVSGGEQFF. CDR3 nucleotide sequence: TGTGCCAGCAGTGCCGTTAGCGGAGGTGAGCAGTTCTTC.

In this sample, this clonotype turned up many times. V usage is TRBV6-2 or TRBV6-3 and J usage is TRBJ2-1; D may be TRBD1 (6 bases). This CDR3 has 15 amino acids. Germline V CDR1 and CDR2: MNHEY, SVGEGT. V gave up 7 bases and J gave up 8 bases, with 21 bases separating them. The CDR3 DNA follows: TGTGCCAGCACCGGTGGGCCCTACAGGGTACATGAGCAGTTCTTC. Translated: CASTGGPYRVHEQFF.

This clonotype was detected many times. The chain is built from TRBV28 and TRBJ2-1, with 7 nucleotides matching TRBD2. The CDR3 has 15 residues. The V and J ends lost 5 bases and 0 bases, in that order; junction bases with no gene match: 4. The germline CDR1 and CDR2 sequences are MDHEN and SYDVKM. CDR3 protein: CASSPLAHSYNEQFF. CDR3 sequence (DNA): TGTGCCAGCAGTCCACTAGCGCACTCCTACAATGAGCAGTTCTTC. The full variable domain, completed using reference TRBV28 and TRBJ2-1, is DVKVTQSSRYLVKRTGEKVFLECVQDMDHENMFWYRQDPGLGLRLIYFSYDVKMKEKGDIPEGYSVSREKKERFSLILESASTNQTSMYLCASSPLAHSYNEQFFGPGTRLTVL.

This clonotype was counted many times. The CDR3 DNA follows: TGTGCCAGCAGCGTCACCGGGACTAGCGGGAGCGAGCAGTACTTC. Translation: CASSVTGTSGSEQYF. The chain recombines TRBV11-2 with TRBJ2-7; TRBD2 matches 14 bases. Looked up from germline, CDR1 is SGHAT and CDR2 is FQNNGV. There are 15 residues in the CDR3. Trimming removed 5 bases from V and 6 bases from J; junction bases left unmatched: 6.

This clonotype was recorded many times. This sequence joins TRBV18 and TRBJ1-2, with D unclear. V gave up 2 bases and J gave up 6 bases, with 10 bases separating them. Per the germline V gene, CDR1 is KGHSH and CDR2 is LQKENI. This CDR3 comprises 13 residues. CDR3 coding DNA: TGTGCCAGCTCACCATTTACAGAGGATGGCTACACCTTC. It yields the protein CASSPFTEDGYTF.

This chain joins TRBV20-1 and TRBJ2-7; 8 positions agree with TRBD2. The germline V gene encodes CDR1 DFQATT and CDR2 SNEGSKA (reference sequence). The length of the CDR3 is 12 residues. This CDR3 is CSAGGPSYEQYF. The CDR3 DNA is TGCAGCGCGGGAGGTCCGTCCTACGAGCAGTACTTC.

This clonotype was counted many times. This chain joins TRBV5-1 and TRBJ1-5; D uncertain. CDR3 size: 13 residues. Trimming left V 3 bases short and J 2 bases short, with 6 bases between. From germline, CDR1 is SGHRS and CDR2 YFSETQ. In DNA, the CDR3 is TGCGCCAGCAGCTCTGTGGGCAATCAGCCCCAGCATTTT. Translated, it gives CASSSVGNQPQHF.

The gene calls are TRBV7-9 and TRBJ2-1, with 9 bases aligning to TRBD1. This CDR3 comprises 16 residues. Germline V lookup: CDR1 SEHNR, CDR2 FQNEAQ (reference sequence). The V gene end was trimmed by 0 bases and the J gene end by 5 bases; junction bases not matched to a gene: 5. The CDR3, as DNA: TGTGCCAGCAGCTTAGCCTCCGGGACAGGGAACAATGAGCAGTTCTTC. This sequence encodes CASSLASGTGNNEQFF.

The chain links TRBV20-1 to TRBJ1-5, with no clear D. The germline V gene encodes CDR1 DFQATT and CDR2 SNEGSKA (reference sequence). The CDR3 extends over 14 amino acids. The V end lost 6 bases, the J end lost 2 bases, and 14 bases lay between the germline ends. CDR3 bases: TGCAGTGCCAAGAAATGGGAGGGCAATCAGCCCCAGCATTTT. It translates to CSAKKWEGNQPQHF.

This clonotype was picked up many times. The chain couples TRBV6-1 to TRBJ2-3; a weak D match, TRBD1 (6 bases). The CDR3 sequence is 18 residues long. Germline V gene lookup returns CDR1 MNHNS and CDR2 SASEGT. Trimming removed 5 bases at V and 1 base at J, with 22 bases between. CDR3 DNA sequence: TGTGCCAGCAGTACCCGACTTCATTCAGGGGCCCGCACAGATACGCAGTATTTT. Translation: CASSTRLHSGARTDTQYF.

Of note for this clonotype: A much larger clone differs by one base, so this may be a read error. J is TRBJ1-3 and V is TRBV28; the D gene is possibly TRBD1 (5 bases). V lost 3 bases to trimming and J lost 2 bases, with 8 bases between them. Germline assignment: CDR1 MDHEN and CDR2 SYDVKM. The CDR3 sequence is 14 residues long. The CDR3, as DNA: TGTGCCAGCAGTTTTTGGGGGACTGGAAACACCATATATTTT. Translation: CASSFWGTGNTIYF.

This clonotype was seen at least ten times. The genes are TRBV9 and TRBJ2-3; 8 bases fit TRBD2. The CDR3 runs 19 residues. V trimming: 3 bases; J trimming: 4 bases; junction bases outside the gene matches: 19. Germline loops: CDR1 SGDLS, CDR2 YYNGEE. This chain's CDR3 is CASSAPADPGLDPPDTQYF. DNA for the CDR3: TGTGCCAGCAGCGCCCCCGCCGACCCGGGACTAGACCCCCCAGATACGCAGTATTTT.

The chain employs TRBV19 and TRBJ2-2; 14 bases map to TRBD2. Germline CDR1 is LNHDA and CDR2 is SQIVND (reference sequence). The CDR3 is 17 residues long. Trimming cost V 10 bases and J 6 bases; bases outside gene matches: 13. CDR3 nucleotides: TGTGCCACTTCCGGGACTAGCGGGAGAGCAGTGGCCGGGGAGCTGTTTTTT. Amino acids: CATSGTSGRAVAGELFF.

The V call is TRBV11-2, the J call TRBJ2-7, with D uncertain. The DNA end lines up better with TRBJ2-1; the J call may be wrong. The V gene's germline CDR1 is SGHAT and CDR2 FQNNGV. The CDR3 is made up of 15 amino acids. The DNA of the CDR3 is TGTGCCAGCAGTTTAATGATGGGGATTCGCTACGAGCAGTTCTTC. This encodes CASSLMMGIRYEQFF.

This clonotype was observed a few times. The chain couples TRBV27 to TRBJ1-2; 9 bases match TRBD1. The CDR3 is 14 amino acids. CDR1 MNHEY and CDR2 SMNVEV come from the germline V gene (reference sequence). Unmatched junction bases numbered 8, after V lost 6 bases and J lost 6 bases. CDR3 in DNA: TGTGCCAGCAGCCGGACAGGGGTTCTCCATGGCTACACCTTC. It specifies CASSRTGVLHGYTF.

On this clonotype: A single base separates this from a much larger clone, so it may be a read error. The chain joins TRBV11-2 to TRBJ2-3; a possible D gene is TRBD2 (5 bases). The germline V gene encodes CDR1 SGHAT and CDR2 FQNNGV. This CDR3 is 15 amino acids long. The CDR3 is CASSPSPDFTDTKYF. As DNA, the CDR3 is TGTGCCAGCAGCCCCTCACCGGACTTCACAGATACGAAGTATTTT.

This chain uses TRBV7-8 with TRBJ2-3, with 12 bases matching TRBD2. J was trimmed by 0 bases and V by 2 bases; bases with no gene match: 18. The CDR3 is 22 residues long. Germline loops: CDR1 SGHVS, CDR2 FQNEAQ. CDR3 DNA sequence: TGTGCCAGCAGCTTATCGTCCCGACCTCGGGCTAGCGGGAGGGCTAGCACAGATACGCAGTATTTT. Its protein product is CASSLSSRPRASGRASTDTQYF.

This clonotype occurred many times. The genes are TRBV5-5 and TRBJ2-7; D may be TRBD2 (6 bases). V dropped 3 bases and J dropped 3 bases, with 10 bases sitting between them. The CDR3 runs 13 residues. CDR1 and CDR2 (germline): SGHKS, YYEKEE (reference sequence). CDR3 protein: CASSSRSGYEQYF. The CDR3 coding sequence is TGTGCCAGCAGCTCCCGTAGCGGCTACGAGCAGTACTTC.

This clonotype was seen more than once but under ten times. The chain carries TRBV4-2 and TRBJ1-1; a weak D match, TRBD1 (5 bases). V lost 0 bases to trimming and J lost 1 base, with 9 bases between them. CDR1 LGHNA and CDR2 YNFKEQ come from the germline V gene. The CDR3 consists of 15 residues. CDR3 DNA: TGTGCCAGCAGCCAAGACGCGGGGCGGAACACTGAAGCTTTCTTT. Translating gives CASSQDAGRNTEAFF.

This clonotype was seen many times. The gene calls are TRBV10-3 and TRBJ1-2; 7 bases fit TRBD1. This CDR3 comprises 13 residues. Germline V CDR1 and CDR2: ENHRY, SYGVKD. J was trimmed by 3 bases and V by 6 bases; bases with no gene match: 4. The CDR3 coding sequence is TGTGCCATCAGGACAGGGTCCCACTATGGCTACACCTTC. It encodes CAIRTGSHYGYTF.

This clonotype came up many times. This rearrangement joins TRBV20-1 to TRBJ2-7, with TRBD2 matching over 8 bases. The germline V gene has CDR1 DFQATT and CDR2 SNEGSKA (reference sequence). The CDR3 runs 11 residues. With 7 bases clipped from V and 2 bases from J, the junction kept 1 base outside the gene matches. CDR3 loop: CSVAGTYEQYF. The CDR3 nucleotides are TGCAGTGTAGCGGGGACCTACGAGCAGTACTTC.

The CDR3 DNA is TGTGCCAGCAGCCAAGAGTTTTCCCCGGACTATGGCTACACCTTC. It is translated as CASSQEFSPDYGYTF. The chain is built from TRBV12-3 or TRBV12-4 and TRBJ1-2; D gene uncertain. The CDR3 spans 15 residues. V was cut by 6 bases and J by 3 bases, with 17 bases left in between.

Many counts were recorded for this clonotype. The rearrangement uses TRBV3-1 and TRBJ1-1, with D possibly matching TRBD1 (5 bases). The CDR3 has 14 residues. V was trimmed by 1 base and J by 4 bases, leaving 10 bases between them. Looked up from germline, CDR1 is LGHDT and CDR2 is YNNKEL (reference sequence). The CDR3 bases are TGTGCCAGCAGCCAAGGGGACGGAATCACTGAAGCTTTCTTT. It codes for CASSQGDGITEAFF.

This clonotype was detected many times. The chain has TRBV20-1 and TRBJ2-1; a possible D gene is TRBD2 (6 bases). The CDR3 sequence is 13 residues long. V was shortened by 1 base and J by 3 bases, with 7 bases between the two germline ends. CDR1 and CDR2 from the germline V gene are DFQATT and SNEGSKA (reference sequence). This CDR3 reads CSARAGVYNEQFF. CDR3 sequence (DNA): TGCAGTGCTAGAGCGGGAGTCTACAATGAGCAGTTCTTC.